Following are 13 T cell receptor beta chains from one sample sequenced in a study of blood T cell repertoires in COVID-19. Sequencing was performed with immunoSEQ multiplex PCR; in TCRdb, only in-frame clones are kept and a portion is missing. The top ten clones hold around 15% of a sample with 250,000 to 300,000 clones, about nine tenths of them seen once. Sequencing was done on a sample of PBMCs or T cells enriched from blood (not recorded which). The origin of the receptors is a man between 18 and 35 years old who had recovered from COVID-19.

The chain is built from TRBV6-5 and TRBJ2-7, with 9 bases matching TRBD1. The germline V gene encodes CDR1 MNHEY and CDR2 SVGAGI. The CDR3 has 14 residues. With 6 bases clipped from V and 3 bases from J, the junction kept 6 bases outside the gene matches. The CDR3 DNA follows: TGTGCCAGCAGCCCCGGGACAGGGCGCTACGAGCAGTACTTC. The encoded protein is CASSPGTGRYEQYF.

The rearrangement joins TRBV7-9 to TRBJ2-3; D possibly corresponds to TRBD1 (5 bases). V shed 1 base and J shed 5 bases, with 16 bases lying between them. CDR1 SEHNR and CDR2 FQNEAQ come from the germline V gene (reference sequence). The CDR3 covers 16 residues. This CDR3 is CASSLVTTSTGDTQYF. CDR3 in DNA: TGTGCCAGCAGCTTAGTTACAACCTCTACAGGAGATACGCAGTATTTT.

This rearrangement joins TRBV18 to TRBJ2-7; 10 bases agree with TRBD2. The ends lost 4 bases at V and 1 base at J; junction bases unmatched: 4. Germline lookup yields CDR1 KGHSH and CDR2 LQKENI. This CDR3 has 15 amino acids. The chain's CDR3 is CASSLEAGGSYEQYF. CDR3 nucleotides: TGTGCCAGCTCACTCGAAGCGGGAGGGTCCTACGAGCAGTACTTC.

In this sample, this clone turned up once. The gene calls are TRBV27 and TRBJ2-5; 10 nucleotides align to TRBD2. Losses at the gene ends were 2 bases for V and 1 base for J; bases not matched to a gene: 10. The CDR3 totals 18 residues. In germline, CDR1 is MNHEY, CDR2 SMNVEV (reference sequence). CDR3 protein: CASSLIRGAGGLQETQYF. The CDR3 DNA is TGTGCCAGCAGTTTAATTCGCGGAGCGGGAGGGCTCCAAGAGACCCAGTACTTC.

This chain joins TRBV19 and TRBJ2-3, with 8 bases matching TRBD1. The V segment lost 5 bases and the J segment 0 bases; nucleotides outside the gene matches: 22. The CDR3 spans 21 residues. The germline gives CDR1 LNHDA, CDR2 SQIVND (reference sequence). The CDR3 here is CASSPSYRGAGSSPSTDTQYF. The DNA for the CDR3 is TGTGCCAGTAGTCCCAGTTACAGGGGGGCCGGGTCGTCCCCTAGCACAGATACGCAGTATTTT.

This clone appeared once. This rearrangement joins TRBV9 to TRBJ1-2, with TRBD1 matching over 9 bases. The V gene's germline CDR1 is SGDLS and CDR2 YYNGEE. The CDR3 runs to 17 residues. V was clipped by 0 bases and J by 2 bases; unmatched bases: 8. CDR3 nucleotide sequence: TGTGCCAGCAGCGTAGGACTGGGGACAGGGTTCAACTATGGCTACACCTTC. It translates to CASSVGLGTGFNYGYTF.

This rearrangement joins TRBV19 to TRBJ1-1, with D hard to call. The CDR3 is 13 amino acids. Germline CDR1 and CDR2: LNHDA and SQIVND (reference sequence). V was pared by 5 bases and J by 3 bases, with 10 bases between. The CDR3 DNA reads TGTGCCAGTAGTGCAGTCTCAGACACTGAAGCTTTCTTT. It specifies CASSAVSDTEAFF. Supplemented by reference TRBV19 and TRBJ1-1, the full variable domain reads DGGITQSPKYLFRKEGQNVTLSCEQNLNHDAMYWYRQDPGQGLRLIYYSQIVNDFQKGDIAEGYSVSREKKESFPLTVTSAQKNPTAFYLCASSAVSDTEAFFGQGTRLTVV.

The chain couples TRBV6-5 to TRBJ1-4; 8 positions agree with TRBD1. The length of the CDR3 is 15 residues. From germline, CDR1 is MNHEY and CDR2 SVGAGI. Trimming cost V 7 bases and J 6 bases; bases outside gene matches: 10. The CDR3 sequence: CASMRPGTGDEKLFF. The CDR3 DNA is TGTGCCAGCATGCGCCCCGGGACAGGTGATGAAAAACTGTTTTTT.

J is TRBJ2-7 and V is TRBV4-2, with a possible D match to TRBD2 (5 bases). The V and J ends lost 3 bases and 2 bases respectively, with 14 bases between them. The length of the CDR3 is 15 residues. The germline gives CDR1 LGHNA, CDR2 YNFKEQ. The CDR3, as DNA: TGTGCCAGCAGCCAGGAAGCTAGCCAAACCTACGAGCAGTACTTC. The encoded protein is CASSQEASQTYEQYF.

CDR3 residues: CAWSRQGLTEAFF. The CDR3 DNA follows: TGTGCCTGGAGCCGACAGGGGCTGACTGAAGCTTTCTTT. V usage is TRBV30 and J usage is TRBJ1-1; 8 positions match TRBD1. Germline trimming cut 3 bases from V and 5 bases from J; bases unmatched to any gene: 5. Germline CDR1 reads GTSNPN; CDR2 reads SVGIG (reference sequence). This CDR3 region has 13 residues.

The gene calls are TRBV2 and TRBJ2-7; no definite D call. The CDR3 contains 13 residues. V was pared by 4 bases and J by 0 bases, with 7 bases between. Per the germline V gene, CDR1 is SNHLY and CDR2 is FYNNEI. CDR3 DNA: TGTGCCAGCAGTGGCGGCCTCTCCTACGAGCAGTACTTC. Translating it yields CASSGGLSYEQYF.

The V call is TRBV4-1, the J call TRBJ1-2, with D possibly matching TRBD1 (5 bases). The V gene's germline CDR1 is MGHRA and CDR2 YSYEKL. V was trimmed by 0 bases and J by 5 bases, leaving 13 bases between them. The CDR3 sequence is 15 residues long. For the CDR3, the DNA is TGCGCCAGCAGCCAAGAGCAGGGTTTGGGGTATGGCTACACCTTC. It is translated as CASSQEQGLGYGYTF.

This clone appeared a few times. The chain employs TRBV2 and TRBJ2-7, with 10 positions matching TRBD1. The germline V gene has CDR1 SNHLY and CDR2 FYNNEI. The CDR3 contains 14 residues. Germline trimming cut 4 bases from V and 6 bases from J; bases unmatched to any gene: 6. CDR3 protein: CASSGGQGVSEQYF. CDR3 DNA sequence: TGTGCCAGCAGTGGCGGACAGGGGGTCAGCGAGCAGTACTTC.